Sequencing of this T cell receptor (beta chain) was carried out in a study of high-grade serous ovarian cancer treatment subgroups. Clones were read by immunoSEQ multiplex PCR, and TCRdb kept only the in-frame ones, dropping some. Of 11,000 or so clones listed, roughly 80% were seen once; the top ten hold around 7%. Tumor samples were taken before definitive surgery or chemotherapy. The V end was cut by 3 bases, the J end by 5 bases, with 12 bases between. The germline CDR1 and CDR2 sequences are SGHRS and YFSETQ. This CDR3 has 13 amino acids. The TCR originated in a human donor with high-grade serous ovarian cancer. The sequencing sample was made of tumor tissue. The chain has TRBV5-1 and TRBJ2-7, with TRBD2 as a possible D gene (5 bases). The CDR3 bases are TGCGCCAGCAGCTGGGAAGCGGTACACGAGCAGTACTTC. This gives the protein CASSWEAVHEQYF. Using reference TRBV5-1 and TRBJ2-7 for the parts outside the CDR3, the full variable domain is KAGVTQTPRYLIKTRGQQVTLSCSPISGHRSVSWYQQTPGQGLQFLFEYFSETQRNKGNFPGRFSGRQFSNSRSEMNVSTLELGDSALYLCASSWEAVHEQYFGPGTRLTVT.